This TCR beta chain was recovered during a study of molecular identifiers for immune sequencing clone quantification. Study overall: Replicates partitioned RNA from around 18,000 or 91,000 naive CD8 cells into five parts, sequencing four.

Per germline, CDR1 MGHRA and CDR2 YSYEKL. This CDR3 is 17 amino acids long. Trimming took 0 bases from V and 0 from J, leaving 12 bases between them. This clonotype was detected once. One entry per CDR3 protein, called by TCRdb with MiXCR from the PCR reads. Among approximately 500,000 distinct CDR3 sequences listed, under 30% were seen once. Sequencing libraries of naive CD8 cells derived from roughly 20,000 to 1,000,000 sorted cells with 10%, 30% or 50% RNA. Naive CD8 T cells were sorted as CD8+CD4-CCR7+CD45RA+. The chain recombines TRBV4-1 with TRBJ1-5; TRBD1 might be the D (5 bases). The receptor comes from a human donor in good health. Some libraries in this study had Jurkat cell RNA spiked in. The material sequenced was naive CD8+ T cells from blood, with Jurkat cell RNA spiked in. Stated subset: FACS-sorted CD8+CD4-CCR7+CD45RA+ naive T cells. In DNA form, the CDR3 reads TGCGCCAGCAGCCAAGAAGACAGTGGGTATAGCAATCAGCCCCAGCATTTT. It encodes CASSQEDSGYSNQPQHF.